Included here is one TCR beta chain sequence, with context. Profiled with immunoSEQ multiplex PCR; TCRdb holds only in-frame clones, not every one. The sample contains 310,000 or so clones, around 88% of which appear only once. This CDR3 has 11 amino acids. Germline CDR1 is SQVTM and CDR2 is ANQGSEA. With 8 bases removed from V and 4 bases from J, the gap between germline ends came to 10 bases. This sample stems from a study of blood T cell repertoires in COVID-19. Study background: Acute and convalescent COVID-19 specimens originated in the United States, Italy and Spain. PBMCs, B-cell-depleted T cells, or T cells provided the cDNA or gDNA that made up the material.

The chain is built from TRBV29-1 and TRBJ2-3; D unresolved. The sequenced sample was peripheral blood. The source is a woman younger than 45 who had recovered from COVID-19. The chain's CDR3 is CSPERSDTQYF. In nucleotides, the CDR3 is TGCAGCCCGGAGAGGTCAGATACGCAGTATTTT.